This TCR beta chain originates from a study of T cells in Graves' hyperthyroidism and ophthalmopathy. This clonotype was seen a few times. RNA transcripts were the template for amplifying TCR beta CDR3 regions. TCR CDR3 regions were first amplified by RT-PCR with HTBI primers. TCRdb re-called the multiplex PCR reads through MiXCR, storing one row per CDR3 protein. The data hold some 460,000 distinct CDR3 sequences, with roughly 14% observed a single time. This CDR3 comprises 14 residues. Germline V CDR1 and CDR2: MNHNS, SASEGT. V was shortened by 5 bases and J by 4 bases, with 12 bases between the two germline ends.

This clonotype was obtained from a woman between 18 and 29 years old with Graves' hyperthyroidism. The chain carries TRBV6-1 and TRBJ2-1; D uncertain. Sample: blood. As DNA, the CDR3 is TGTGCCAGCAGTCCGGAAGACTCATACAATGAGCAGTTCTTC. As protein: CASSPEDSYNEQFF.